This is a list of T cell receptor beta chains from one sample in a study of blood T cell repertoires in COVID-19. The protocol was immunoSEQ multiplex PCR, while the TCRdb copy is restricted to in-frame clones and leaves out a portion. The sample lists 50,000 to 75,000 clones; around three quarters were seen once. The sample was peripheral blood. Source of these receptors: a human donor in a cohort sampled during active COVID-19. Both conserved end residues are part of each CDR3. D genes are given only for firm matches. For some rows the clone size is stated as once, few or many, or as a class when expanded; others skip it.

J gene | V gene | D gene | clone size | CDR3 protein | CDR3 DNA
TRBJ1-1 | TRBV9 | TRBD1 | - | CASSPAGTAAFF | TGTGCCAGCAGCCCAGCCGGGACAGCGGCTTTCTTT
TRBJ2-5 | TRBV7-8 | TRBD2 | - | CASSPYSGGAGETQYF | TGTGCCAGCAGCCCCTATAGCGGGGGGGCCGGGGAGACCCAGTACTTC
TRBJ1-4 | TRBV29-1 | TRBD1 | once | CSVPGGSGEKLFF | TGCAGCGTTCCAGGGGGCTCAGGTGAAAAACTGTTTTTT
TRBJ1-2 | TRBV18 | - | - | CASSPREGGYNYGYTF | TGTGCCAGCTCACCAAGAGAGGGCGGATATAACTATGGCTACACCTTC
TRBJ1-2 | TRBV4-3 | - | - | CASSQDLQVLNYGYTF | TGCGCCAGCAGCCAAGATCTACAGGTACTTAACTATGGCTACACCTTC
TRBJ2-5 | TRBV18 | - | few | CASSPPSSQGDETQYF | TGTGCCAGCTCACCACCTTCCTCCCAGGGCGACGAGACCCAGTACTTC
TRBJ2-1 | TRBV5-1 | TRBD2 | - | CASSPTGTSGDNEQFF | TGCGCCAGCAGCCCAACCGGGACTAGCGGTGACAATGAGCAGTTCTTC
TRBJ2-7 | TRBV18 | TRBD1 | - | CASSVTGGDGYEQYF | TGTGCCAGCTCAGTTACAGGGGGCGATGGGTACGAGCAGTACTTC
TRBJ2-5 | TRBV5-6 | - | - | CASSTSETQYF | TGTGCCAGCAGCACTTCAGAGACCCAGTACTTC
TRBJ2-5 | TRBV5-1 | - | - | CASSLFAGVKETQYF | TGCGCCAGCAGCTTGTTTGCAGGGGTAAAAGAGACCCAGTACTTC
TRBJ2-5 | TRBV5-1 | TRBD1 | - | CASSFQTGGRETQYF | TGCGCCAGCAGCTTTCAGACAGGGGGTCGGGAGACCCAGTACTTC
TRBJ1-3 | TRBV4-2 | - | once | CASSQGASAVGNTIYF | TGTGCCAGCAGCCAAGGAGCTTCGGCGGTTGGAAACACCATATATTTT
TRBJ1-5 | TRBV28 | - | - | CASSSRNRAGQPQHF | TGTGCCAGCAGTTCGAGGAACAGGGCTGGGCAGCCCCAGCATTTT
TRBJ2-1 | TRBV15 | - | - | CATSKAGLSSYNEQFF | TGTGCCACCAGCAAAGCAGGGTTGAGCTCCTACAATGAGCAGTTCTTC
TRBJ1-6 | TRBV5-6 | - | few | CASSIPRVGAPLHF | TGTGCCAGCAGCATACCCAGGGTCGGCGCACCCCTCCACTTT
TRBJ2-3 | TRBV5-1 | - | - | CASSLTRLDTQYF | TGCGCCAGCAGCCTGACTAGGTTAGATACGCAGTATTTT
TRBJ1-1 | TRBV19 | - | - | CASSIGRKNTEAFF | TGTGCCAGTAGTATTGGCAGGAAGAACACTGAAGCTTTCTTT
TRBJ2-7 | TRBV11-2 | - | few | CASRPDITYEQYF | TGTGCCAGCAGACCAGACATCACCTACGAGCAGTACTTC
TRBJ1-5 | TRBV12-5 | - | - | CASGGGQTDNQPQHF | TGTGCTAGTGGTGGGGGACAAACCGACAATCAGCCCCAGCATTTT
TRBJ1-4 | TRBV5-5 | - | few | CASSPWTATNEKLFF | TGTGCCAGCAGCCCGTGGACAGCAACTAATGAAAAACTGTTTTTT
TRBJ2-3 | TRBV11-1 | - | few | CASSLALIRTPGADTQYF | TGTGCCAGCAGCTTAGCGCTAATCCGGACCCCCGGGGCAGATACGCAGTATTTT
TRBJ2-2 | TRBV27 | TRBD1 | - | CASSSGTGLSNTGELFF | TGTGCCAGCAGTTCAGGGACAGGGCTATCGAACACCGGGGAGCTGTTTTTT
TRBJ1-6 | TRBV7-6 | - | - | CASSLSQGPLHF | TGTGCCAGCAGCTTGAGCCAGGGACCCCTCCACTTT
TRBJ1-5 | TRBV18 | TRBD1 | few | CASSLDRGNQPQHF | TGTGCCAGCTCACTGGACAGGGGTAATCAGCCCCAGCATTTT